The 20 T cell receptor beta chains given below trace back to one sample, sequenced in a study of cytomegalovirus exposure and HLA in healthy donors. The PCR contained 60 Vbeta and 13 Jbeta primers. The data were produced by immunoSEQ multiplex PCR, yet TCRdb's version contains in-frame clones alone and is incomplete. This sample has some 180,000 clones, with roughly 85% found just once. Sequenced sample: PBMCs. The receptors stem from a woman aged 45-65 years in good health and CMV-seronegative.

The V call is TRBV30, the J call TRBJ1-6, with a tentative D call TRBD1 (5 bases). V was clipped by 0 bases and J by 8 bases, with 17 bases between them. This CDR3 has 16 amino acids. Germline loops: CDR1 GTSNPN, CDR2 SVGIG (reference sequence). CDR3 DNA sequence: TGTGCCTGGAGTGTACTGGGGGGATATGAGGATTCACCCCTCCACTTT. It translates to CAWSVLGGYEDSPLHF.

The rearrangement joins TRBV6-1 to TRBJ2-2; TRBD1 might be the D (6 bases). Germline CDR1 reads MNHNS; CDR2 reads SASEGT. The V and J ends lost 4 bases and 6 bases respectively, with 12 bases between them. The CDR3 loop spans 14 amino acids. CDR3 amino acids: CASSAGQHAGELFF. The CDR3 DNA reads as TGTGCCAGCAGTGCCGGACAGCACGCCGGGGAGCTGTTTTTT.

The V gene is TRBV30, the J gene TRBJ1-2; no clear D. The CDR3 has 12 amino acids. V lost 4 bases to trimming and J lost 7 bases, with 13 bases between them. Germline V CDR1 and CDR2: GTSNPN, SVGIG (reference sequence). The CDR3 here is CAWTPRGGGYTF. Here the CDR3 DNA reads TGTGCCTGGACGCCACGGGGTGGTGGCTACACCTTC.

The gene calls are TRBV9 and TRBJ2-2; D is uncertain. Germline V gives CDR1 SGDLS, CDR2 YYNGEE. Trimming cost V 4 bases and J 3 bases, with 4 bases left between them. The CDR3 loop spans 12 amino acids. The CDR3 region has the DNA TGTGCCAGCAGCCACTACACCGGGGAGCTGTTTTTT. It translates to CASSHYTGELFF.

This clone was detected a few times. The rearrangement links TRBV4-2 to TRBJ2-1; tentative D call: TRBD2 (6 bases). Germline values: CDR1 LGHNA, CDR2 YNFKEQ. Trimming stripped 0 bases from V and 1 base from J, with 13 bases between. This CDR3 has 17 residues. The CDR3 region is CASSQDLAGISYNEQFF. The CDR3 coding sequence is TGTGCCAGCAGCCAAGATCTTGCGGGAATTTCCTACAATGAGCAGTTCTTC.

Only one count was recorded for this clone. The V call is TRBV5-6, the J call TRBJ2-7; TRBD2 matches 10 bases. J lost 4 bases, V lost 1 base, and 11 bases had no gene match. CDR3 length equals 17 residues. Germline loops: CDR1 SGHDT, CDR2 YYEEEE. The CDR3 DNA sequence: TGTGCCAGCAGCTTGCCCCCGCGACTAGCGGGTTCTTACGAGCAGTACTTC. Its protein product is CASSLPPRLAGSYEQYF.

This sequence joins TRBV19 and TRBJ2-1, with D possibly TRBD1 on 7 matching bases. The germline V gene has CDR1 LNHDA and CDR2 SQIVND (reference sequence). The ends were cut back, 5 bases at V and 4 bases at J, with 18 bases in the middle. There are 16 residues in the CDR3. CDR3 sequence (DNA): TGTGCCAGTAGTCCGACAGGGTGGGGGGTTTACAATGAGCAGTTCTTC. Amino acids: CASSPTGWGVYNEQFF.

CDR3 nucleotides: TGTGCCAGCAGTGTCATGGGCAGAGTAGTCTCTGGGGCCAACGTCCTGACTTTC. This codes for CASSVMGRVVSGANVLTF. The rearrangement joins TRBV6-1 to TRBJ2-6; D gene uncertain. Germline V CDR1 and CDR2: MNHNS, SASEGT. V was shortened by 4 bases and J by 0 bases, with 16 bases between the two germline ends. The CDR3 loop spans 18 amino acids.

The V gene is TRBV4-1, the J gene TRBJ1-1, with D unclear. Trimming stripped 4 bases from V and 0 bases from J, with 18 bases between. CDR1 is MGHRA and CDR2 is YSYEKL in the germline V gene. This CDR3 is built from 17 residues. The chain's CDR3 is CASSLKVPAPMNTEAFF. The CDR3, as DNA: TGCGCCAGCAGCCTTAAGGTCCCAGCGCCCATGAACACTGAAGCTTTCTTT.

This chain uses TRBV4-1 with TRBJ2-7, with 11 bases identical to TRBD1. Germline V CDR1 and CDR2: MGHRA, YSYEKL. The CDR3 sequence is 17 residues long. J was trimmed by 12 bases and V by 1 base; bases with no gene match: 17. CDR3 amino acids: CASSQVPSGTGGERRYF. CDR3 sequence (DNA): TGCGCCAGCAGCCAAGTCCCCTCCGGGACAGGGGGGGAACGGCGGTACTTC.

V is TRBV9 and J is TRBJ2-5; D gene ambiguous. V lost 4 bases and J 4 bases, leaving 11 bases between the germline ends. This CDR3 has 13 residues. Germline CDR1 is SGDLS and CDR2 is YYNGEE. Here the CDR3 DNA reads TGTGCCAGCAGCCCTGCCCCCGGAGAGACCCAGTACTTC. Protein sequence: CASSPAPGETQYF.

A word on this clone: The junction differs from germline at one of its ends, possibly a read error. The chain joins TRBV5-4 to TRBJ2-4; tentative D call: TRBD2 (7 bases). The CDR3 loop spans 11 amino acids. Per the germline V gene, CDR1 is SGHNT and CDR2 is YYREEE (reference sequence). Here the CDR3 reads CASSLAGGGDF. The DNA for the CDR3 is TGTGCCAGCAGCTTGGCCGGAGGGGGGGACTTC.

The V gene is TRBV6-1, the J gene TRBJ1-1, with 10 bases fitting TRBD1. V was pared by 7 bases and J by 4 bases, with 6 bases of the junction left unmatched. Germline V gives CDR1 MNHNS, CDR2 SASEGT. This CDR3 spans 14 amino acids. As DNA, the CDR3 is TGTGCCAGCATTCGACAGGGGGCGGTCACTGAAGCTTTCTTT. It encodes CASIRQGAVTEAFF.

V is TRBV19 and J is TRBJ1-5, with 8 nucleotides matching TRBD1. Looked up from germline, CDR1 is LNHDA and CDR2 is SQIVND (reference sequence). The ends lost 4 bases at V and 1 base at J; junction bases unmatched: 6. The CDR3 totals 16 residues. CDR3 in amino acids: CASSNRRTGSNQPQHF. DNA for the CDR3: TGTGCCAGTAGTAACCGACGGACAGGGAGCAATCAGCCCCAGCATTTT. The full variable domain, rest sourced from reference TRBV19 and TRBJ1-5, is DGGITQSPKYLFRKEGQNVTLSCEQNLNHDAMYWYRQDPGQGLRLIYYSQIVNDFQKGDIAEGYSVSREKKESFPLTVTSAQKNPTAFYLCASSNRRTGSNQPQHFGDGTRLSIL.

The chain employs TRBV28 and TRBJ2-5, with D tentatively TRBD1 (5 bases). The J call is doubtful: the DNA matches TRBJ2-7 better. This CDR3 comprises 15 residues. Germline V lookup: CDR1 MDHEN, CDR2 SYDVKM. CDR3 protein: CASSGRGRVSYEQYF. In DNA form, the CDR3 reads TGTGCCAGCAGCGGCAGAGGCAGGGTCTCCTACGAGCAGTACTTC.

The chain has TRBV19 and TRBJ1-5, with D maybe TRBD1 (6 bases). The CDR3 length is 14 residues. Germline CDR1 reads LNHDA; CDR2 reads SQIVND (reference sequence). V was cut by 2 bases and J by 4 bases, with 9 bases left in between. CDR3: CASSIQGQNQPQHF. DNA for the CDR3: TGTGCCAGTAGTATACAAGGACAGAATCAGCCCCAGCATTTT.

A single count supports this clone. The chain employs TRBV10-1 and TRBJ1-2, with D possibly being TRBD1 (6 bases). CDR1 is WNHNN, CDR2 SYGVQD, per germline (reference sequence). The germline V and J ends were trimmed by 3 bases and 2 bases, with 10 bases remaining between them. This CDR3 has 14 residues. The CDR3 loop is CASSDTGMNYGYTF. The CDR3 DNA is TGCGCCAGCAGTGATACAGGGATGAACTATGGCTACACCTTC.

The chain carries TRBV7-8 and TRBJ2-1; TRBD2 matches 9 bases. Per germline, CDR1 SGHVS and CDR2 FQNEAQ. Losses at the gene ends were 7 bases for V and 1 base for J; bases not matched to a gene: 5. CDR3 length equals 15 residues. CDR3 in DNA: TGTGCCAGCATCTCAACTAGCGGGTCCTACAATGAGCAGTTCTTC. This sequence encodes CASISTSGSYNEQFF.

The genes are TRBV4-2 and TRBJ2-1; the D is unclear. There are 16 residues in the CDR3. V shed 4 bases and J shed 0 bases, with 13 bases lying between them. Looked up from germline, CDR1 is LGHNA and CDR2 is YNFKEQ. CDR3 amino acids: CASSLGGDISYNEQFF. For the CDR3, the DNA is TGTGCCAGCAGCCTTGGTGGTGACATCTCCTACAATGAGCAGTTCTTC.

The gene calls are TRBV14 and TRBJ2-7; D gene unclear. The CDR3 contains 15 residues. Between the trimmed V and J ends, which lost 0 bases and 3 bases, there was a span of 12 bases. CDR1 and CDR2 (germline): SGHDN, FVKESK. The CDR3 sequence: CASSQERGVGYEQYF. In DNA form, the CDR3 reads TGTGCCAGCAGCCAAGAAAGAGGAGTGGGCTACGAGCAGTACTTC.